This T cell receptor beta chain was found in a study of T cell clonality in common variable immunodeficiency. The study's findings and limits: T cell subpopulation sequencing would be needed to explain CVID clonality.

This clone was seen many times. The antigen remains undetermined. The CDR3 is cut off 3 residues early in the read; its end comes from the germline J gene. The germline CDR1 and CDR2 sequences are MGHRA and YSYEKL. This CDR3 has 11 amino acids. CVID and control samples used equivalent genomic DNA input. Sequenced by immunoSEQ multiplex PCR; TCRdb stores in-frame clones only, minus some. This sample shows 55,000 or so clones and no singletons; 5.4% rests with the ten largest. The specimen was peripheral blood mononuclear cells. The chain has TRBV4-1 and TRBJ1-1; D gene ambiguous. This receptor was taken from a person aged 18 to 75 in good health. CDR3: CASSQDRQAFF. The part of the CDR3 DNA that was read is TGCGCCAGCAGCCAAGACAGGCAA.